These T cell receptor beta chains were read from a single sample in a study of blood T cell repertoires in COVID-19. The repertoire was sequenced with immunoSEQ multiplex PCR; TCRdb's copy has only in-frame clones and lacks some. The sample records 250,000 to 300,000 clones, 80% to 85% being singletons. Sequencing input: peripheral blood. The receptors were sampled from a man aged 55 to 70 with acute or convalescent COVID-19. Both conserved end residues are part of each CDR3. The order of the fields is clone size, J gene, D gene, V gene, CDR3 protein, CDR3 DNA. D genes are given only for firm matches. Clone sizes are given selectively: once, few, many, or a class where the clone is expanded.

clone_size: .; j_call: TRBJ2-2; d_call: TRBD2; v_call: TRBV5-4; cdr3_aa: CASSLSGGGPGELFF; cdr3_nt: TGTGCCAGCAGCTTGTCCGGGGGGGGACCCGGGGAGCTGTTTTTT
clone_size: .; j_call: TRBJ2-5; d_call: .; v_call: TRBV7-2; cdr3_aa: CASSPSRVQETQYF; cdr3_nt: TGTGCCAGCAGCCCTTCTCGAGTCCAAGAGACCCAGTACTTC
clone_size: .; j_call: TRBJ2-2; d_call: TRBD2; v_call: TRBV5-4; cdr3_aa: CASSPGGNTGELFF; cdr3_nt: TGTGCCAGCAGCCCGGGGGGGAACACCGGGGAGCTGTTTTTT
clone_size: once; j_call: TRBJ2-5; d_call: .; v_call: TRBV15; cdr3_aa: CATSRRDQETQYF; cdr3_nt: TGTGCCACCAGCAGGAGGGACCAAGAGACCCAGTACTTC
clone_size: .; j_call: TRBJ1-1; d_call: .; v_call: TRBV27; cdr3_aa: CASRKAGITEAFF; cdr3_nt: TGTGCCAGCAGAAAGGCGGGAATCACTGAAGCTTTCTTT
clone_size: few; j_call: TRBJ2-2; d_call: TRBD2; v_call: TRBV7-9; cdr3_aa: CASTPLGGAGELFF; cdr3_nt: TGTGCCAGCACCCCCCTCGGGGGGGCCGGGGAGCTGTTTTTT
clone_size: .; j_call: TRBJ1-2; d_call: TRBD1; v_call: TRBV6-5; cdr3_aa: CASSYSGTGGAGYTF; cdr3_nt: TGTGCCAGCAGTTACTCTGGGACAGGGGGCGCTGGCTACACCTTC
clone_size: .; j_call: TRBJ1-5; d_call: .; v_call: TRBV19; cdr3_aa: CATAQGYNQPQHF; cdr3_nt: TGTGCCACCGCCCAGGGCTACAATCAGCCCCAGCATTTT
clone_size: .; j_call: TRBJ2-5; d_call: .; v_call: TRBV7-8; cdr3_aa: CASSLRDSSYQETQYF; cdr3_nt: TGTGCCAGCAGCCTCCGTGACAGTTCATACCAAGAGACCCAGTACTTC
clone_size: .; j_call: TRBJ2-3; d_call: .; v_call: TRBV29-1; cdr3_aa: CSVADNADTQYF; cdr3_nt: TGCAGCGTTGCGGACAACGCAGATACGCAGTATTTT
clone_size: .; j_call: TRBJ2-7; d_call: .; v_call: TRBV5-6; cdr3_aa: CASSLARGPREQYF; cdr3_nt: TGTGCCAGCAGCTTGGCCCGCGGCCCGAGGGAGCAGTACTTC
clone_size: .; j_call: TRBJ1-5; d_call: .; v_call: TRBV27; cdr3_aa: CASRTAYSNQPQHF; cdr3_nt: TGTGCCAGCCGGACAGCTTATAGCAATCAGCCCCAGCATTTT
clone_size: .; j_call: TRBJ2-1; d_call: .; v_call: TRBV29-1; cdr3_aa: CSVDVGTWRLQFF; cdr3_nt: TGCAGCGTTGATGTGGGGACTTGGAGGTTGCAGTTCTTC
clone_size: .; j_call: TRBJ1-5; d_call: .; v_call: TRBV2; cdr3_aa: CASSANRERNQPQHF; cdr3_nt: TGTGCCAGCAGTGCTAACCGAGAACGCAATCAGCCCCAGCATTTT
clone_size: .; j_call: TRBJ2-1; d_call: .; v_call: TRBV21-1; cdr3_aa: CASSVKTSGGPRSYNEQFF; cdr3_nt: TGTGCCAGCAGCGTAAAGACTAGCGGGGGGCCCCGCTCCTACAATGAGCAGTTCTTC
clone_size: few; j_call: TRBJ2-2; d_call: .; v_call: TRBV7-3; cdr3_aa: CASSPGLRTGELFF; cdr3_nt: TGTGCCAGCAGCCCCGGACTTCGCACCGGGGAGCTGTTTTTT